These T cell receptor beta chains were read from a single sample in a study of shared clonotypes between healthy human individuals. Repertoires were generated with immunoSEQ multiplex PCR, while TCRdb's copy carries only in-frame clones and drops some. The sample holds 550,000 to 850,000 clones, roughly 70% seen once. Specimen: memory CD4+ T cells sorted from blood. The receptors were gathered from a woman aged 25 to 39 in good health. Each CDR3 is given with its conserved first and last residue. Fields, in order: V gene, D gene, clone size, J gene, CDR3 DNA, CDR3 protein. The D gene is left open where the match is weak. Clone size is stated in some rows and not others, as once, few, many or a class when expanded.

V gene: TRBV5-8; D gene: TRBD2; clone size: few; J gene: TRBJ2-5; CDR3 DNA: TGTGCCAGCAGCTCTGGGGGTAGCGGGAGAACCCAAGAGACCCAGTACTTC; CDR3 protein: CASSSGGSGRTQETQYF
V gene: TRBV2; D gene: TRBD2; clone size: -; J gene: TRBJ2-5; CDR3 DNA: TGTGCCAGCAGTGGAGGACTAGCGGGAGGGCCTCAAGAGACCCAGTACTTC; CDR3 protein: CASSGGLAGGPQETQYF
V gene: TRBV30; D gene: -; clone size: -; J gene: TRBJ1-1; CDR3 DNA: TGTGCCTGGAGCGCCCCACAGTGGGCCAACACTGAAGCTTTCTTT; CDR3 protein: CAWSAPQWANTEAFF
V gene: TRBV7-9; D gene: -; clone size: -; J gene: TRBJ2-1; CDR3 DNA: TGTGCCAGCAGCGTGACTAGGAGCGATGAGCAGTTCTTC; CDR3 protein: CASSVTRSDEQFF
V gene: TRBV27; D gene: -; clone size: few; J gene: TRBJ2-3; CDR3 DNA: TGTGCCAGCAGCCGCAGCACAGATACGCAGTATTTT; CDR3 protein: CASSRSTDTQYF
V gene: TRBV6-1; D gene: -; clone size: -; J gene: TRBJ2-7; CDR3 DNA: TGTGCCAGCAGTGAAGTATTGGGCTCCTACGAGCAGTACTTC; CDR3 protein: CASSEVLGSYEQYF
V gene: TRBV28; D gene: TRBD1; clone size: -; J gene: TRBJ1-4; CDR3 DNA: TGTGCCAGCAGCACAGGACAGGGGGCGCTTTTTGGAAAACTGTTTTTT; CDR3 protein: CASSTGQGALFGKLFF
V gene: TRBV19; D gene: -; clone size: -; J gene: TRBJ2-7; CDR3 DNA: TGTGCCAGTAGTCGGACAGCCAATACCTACGAGCAGTACTTC; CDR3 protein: CASSRTANTYEQYF
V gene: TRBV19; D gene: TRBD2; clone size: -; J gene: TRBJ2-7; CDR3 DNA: TGTGCCAGTGGGACTAGCGGCTACGAGCAGTACTTC; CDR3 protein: CASGTSGYEQYF
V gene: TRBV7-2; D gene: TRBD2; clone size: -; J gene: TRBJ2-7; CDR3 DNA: TGTGCCAGCAGCCTTTGGACTAGCGGGAGTAACGAGCAGTACTTC; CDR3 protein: CASSLWTSGSNEQYF
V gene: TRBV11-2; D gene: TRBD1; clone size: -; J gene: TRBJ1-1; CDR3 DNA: TGTGCCAGCAGCTTATCGACAGGGCAAAGGGGAGAGCGGAACACTGAAGCTTTCTTT; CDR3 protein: CASSLSTGQRGERNTEAFF
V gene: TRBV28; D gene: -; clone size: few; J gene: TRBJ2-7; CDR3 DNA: TGTGCCAGCAGCCCCGTCGGGAGAAAGGGTAGCTCCTACGAGCAGTACTTC; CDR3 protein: CASSPVGRKGSSYEQYF
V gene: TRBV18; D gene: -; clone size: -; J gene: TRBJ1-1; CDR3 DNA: TGTGCCAGCTCACCCCAAACCGAGCAGGTTGGCACTGAAGCTTTCTTT; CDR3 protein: CASSPQTEQVGTEAFF
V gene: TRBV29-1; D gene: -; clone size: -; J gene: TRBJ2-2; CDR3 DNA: TGCAGCGTTGAAGGGGTACCGAACACCGGGGAGCTGTTTTTT; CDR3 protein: CSVEGVPNTGELFF
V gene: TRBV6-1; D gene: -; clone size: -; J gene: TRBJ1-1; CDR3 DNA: TGTGCCAGCGGACGGGCCCGGGGTTTGGCTGAAGCTTTCTTT; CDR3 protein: CASGRARGLAEAFF
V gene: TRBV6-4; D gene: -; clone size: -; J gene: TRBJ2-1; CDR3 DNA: TGTGCCAGCAGTAGGGAGGTTACCTCCTACAATGAGCAGTTCTTC; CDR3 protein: CASSREVTSYNEQFF
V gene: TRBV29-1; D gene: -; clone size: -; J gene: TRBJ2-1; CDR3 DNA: TGCAGCGTCGCGTTGAGGGGCGCATACAATGAGCAGTTCTTC; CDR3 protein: CSVALRGAYNEQFF
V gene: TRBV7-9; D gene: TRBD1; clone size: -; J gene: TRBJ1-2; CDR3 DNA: TGTGCCAGCAGCCAGGGGGGTAATGGCTACACCTTC; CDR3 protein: CASSQGGNGYTF
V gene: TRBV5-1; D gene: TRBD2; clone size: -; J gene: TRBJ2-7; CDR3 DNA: TGCGCCAGCTCCGAGGGGCTAGCGGGCACCTACGAGCAGTACTTC; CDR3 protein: CASSEGLAGTYEQYF
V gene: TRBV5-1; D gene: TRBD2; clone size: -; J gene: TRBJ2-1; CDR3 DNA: TGCGCCAGCAGCGAAGCTAGCGGGGGCTACAATGAGCAGTTCTTC; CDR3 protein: CASSEASGGYNEQFF
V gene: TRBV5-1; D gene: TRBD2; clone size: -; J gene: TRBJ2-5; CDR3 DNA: TGCGCCAGCAGCAATAGCGGGAGGGCCGAAGAGACCCAGTACTTC; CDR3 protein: CASSNSGRAEETQYF
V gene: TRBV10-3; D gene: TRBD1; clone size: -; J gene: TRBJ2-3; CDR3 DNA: TGTGCCATGAGAGGACAGGGGAAAGGAGATACGCAGTATTTT; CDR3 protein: CAMRGQGKGDTQYF
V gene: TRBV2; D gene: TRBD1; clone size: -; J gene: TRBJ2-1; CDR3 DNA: TGTGCCAGCAGTCCTCACTTTCAGGGGGCGGACAATGAGCAGTTCTTC; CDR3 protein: CASSPHFQGADNEQFF
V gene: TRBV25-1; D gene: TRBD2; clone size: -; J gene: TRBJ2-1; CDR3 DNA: TGTGCCAGCAGACCAACTAGCGGGAGTCATCAGTTCTTC; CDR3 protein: CASRPTSGSHQFF
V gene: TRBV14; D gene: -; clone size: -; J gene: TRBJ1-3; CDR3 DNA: TGTGCCAGCAGCCAAGATCGCCTCAGGGTGTGGGGAAACACCATATATTTT; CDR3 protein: CASSQDRLRVWGNTIYF
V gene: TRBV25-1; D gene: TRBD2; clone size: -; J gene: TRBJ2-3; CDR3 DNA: TGTGCCAGCAGGGGCAGACTAGCGGAACCCACAGATACGCAGTATTTT; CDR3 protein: CASRGRLAEPTDTQYF
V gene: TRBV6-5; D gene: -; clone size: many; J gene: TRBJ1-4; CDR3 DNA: TGTGCCAGCAGTTCCTCGAGGGGGAAACTGTTTTTT; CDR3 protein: CASSSSRGKLFF
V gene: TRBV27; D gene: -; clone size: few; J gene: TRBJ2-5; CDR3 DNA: TGTGCCAGCAGACAGGGGAGGTTTCCAGAGACCCAGTACTTC; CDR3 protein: CASRQGRFPETQYF
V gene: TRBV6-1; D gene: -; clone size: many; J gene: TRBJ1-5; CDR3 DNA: TGTGCCAGCAGTGAAGCGCTTCCCAGGGAGTATCAGCCCCAGCATTTT; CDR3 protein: CASSEALPREYQPQHF
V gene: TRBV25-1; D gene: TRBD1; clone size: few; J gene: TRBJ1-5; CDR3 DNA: TGTGCCAGCAGTGAATCAGGGGGTGGAAGCAATCAGCCCCAGCATTTT; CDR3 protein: CASSESGGGSNQPQHF
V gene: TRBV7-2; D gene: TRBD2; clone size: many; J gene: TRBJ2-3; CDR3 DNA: TGTGCCAGCAGCTTAGTCGCGGGAGGCCAGGGAGATACGCAGTATTTT; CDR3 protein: CASSLVAGGQGDTQYF
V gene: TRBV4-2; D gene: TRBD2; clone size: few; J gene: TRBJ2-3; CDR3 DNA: TGTGCCAGCAGCCAAGTCTCTAGCGGATATAGCACAGATACGCAGTATTTT; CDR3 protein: CASSQVSSGYSTDTQYF
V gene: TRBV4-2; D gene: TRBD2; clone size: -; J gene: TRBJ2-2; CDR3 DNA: TGTGCCAGCAGCCAAGATCAGACTAGCGGGGTGAACACCGGGGAGCTGTTTTTT; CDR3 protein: CASSQDQTSGVNTGELFF
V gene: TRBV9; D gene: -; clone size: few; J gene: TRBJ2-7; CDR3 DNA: TGTGCCAGCAGCGTAGCCGCAGTTGCGGGACAACAATACGAGCAGTACTTC; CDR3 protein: CASSVAAVAGQQYEQYF
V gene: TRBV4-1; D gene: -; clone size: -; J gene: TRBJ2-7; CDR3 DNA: TGCGCCAGCAGCCAAGATTCCCGGACAGCCTACGAGCAGTACTTC; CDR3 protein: CASSQDSRTAYEQYF
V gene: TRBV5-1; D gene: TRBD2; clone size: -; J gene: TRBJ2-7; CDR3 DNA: TGCGCCAGCAGCTCGTTACTAGCGGGAGAATCCGAGCAGTACTTC; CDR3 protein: CASSSLLAGESEQYF
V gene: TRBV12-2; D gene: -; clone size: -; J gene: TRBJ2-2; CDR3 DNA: TGTGCAAGTCGCTCGGGACTTAACACCGGGGAGCTGTTTTTT; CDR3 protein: CASRSGLNTGELFF
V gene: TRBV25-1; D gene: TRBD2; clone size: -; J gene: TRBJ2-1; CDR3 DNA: TGTGCCAGCAGTCTCGGTCTAGCGGGTAATGAGCAGTTCTTC; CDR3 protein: CASSLGLAGNEQFF
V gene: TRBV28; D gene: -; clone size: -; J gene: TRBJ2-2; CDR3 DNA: TGTGCCAGCAGGCCAAGACTACGCGCAGCCGGGGAGCTGTTTTTT; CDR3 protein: CASRPRLRAAGELFF
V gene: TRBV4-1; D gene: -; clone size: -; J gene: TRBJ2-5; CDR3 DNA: TGCGCCAGCAGCCTAGTACGACAGGCGGAGACCCAGTACTTC; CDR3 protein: CASSLVRQAETQYF
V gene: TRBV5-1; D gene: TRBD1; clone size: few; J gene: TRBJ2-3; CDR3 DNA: TGCGCCAGCAGCGCGGGACAGGGGTCCACAGATACGCAGTATTTT; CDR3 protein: CASSAGQGSTDTQYF
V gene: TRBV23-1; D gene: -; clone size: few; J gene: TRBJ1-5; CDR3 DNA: TGCGCCAGCAGTCAGCCGTTACAGCATAGCAATCAGCCCCAGCATTTT; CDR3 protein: CASSQPLQHSNQPQHF
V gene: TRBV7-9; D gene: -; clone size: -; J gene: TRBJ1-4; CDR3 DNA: TGTGCCAGCAGCCCCCCGTTCGCCGGGACGGGTAATGAAAAACTGTTTTTT; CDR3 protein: CASSPPFAGTGNEKLFF
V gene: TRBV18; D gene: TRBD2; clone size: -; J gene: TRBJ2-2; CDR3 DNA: TGTGCCAGCTCCCCGCTAGCGGGTGCTGGGGGCACCGGGGAGCTGTTTTTT; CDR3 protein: CASSPLAGAGGTGELFF
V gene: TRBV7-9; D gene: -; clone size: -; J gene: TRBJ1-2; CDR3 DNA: TGTGCCAGCGGCGGGGGCGATCCATATGGCTACACCTTC; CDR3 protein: CASGGGDPYGYTF